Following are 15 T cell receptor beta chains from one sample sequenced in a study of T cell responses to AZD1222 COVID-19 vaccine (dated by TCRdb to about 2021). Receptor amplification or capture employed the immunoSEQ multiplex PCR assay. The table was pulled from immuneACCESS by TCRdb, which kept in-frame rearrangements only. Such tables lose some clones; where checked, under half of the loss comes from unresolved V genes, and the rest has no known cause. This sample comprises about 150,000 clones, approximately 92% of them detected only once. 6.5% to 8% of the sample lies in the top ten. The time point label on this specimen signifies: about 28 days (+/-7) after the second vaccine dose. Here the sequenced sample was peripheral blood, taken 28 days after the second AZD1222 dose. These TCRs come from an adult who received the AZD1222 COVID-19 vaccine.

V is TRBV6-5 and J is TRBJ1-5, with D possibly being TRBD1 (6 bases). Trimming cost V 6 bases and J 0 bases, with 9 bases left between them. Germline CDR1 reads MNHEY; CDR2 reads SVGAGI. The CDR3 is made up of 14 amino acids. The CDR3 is CASSNRASNQPQHF. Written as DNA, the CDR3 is TGTGCCAGCAGCAACAGGGCTAGCAATCAGCCCCAGCATTTT.

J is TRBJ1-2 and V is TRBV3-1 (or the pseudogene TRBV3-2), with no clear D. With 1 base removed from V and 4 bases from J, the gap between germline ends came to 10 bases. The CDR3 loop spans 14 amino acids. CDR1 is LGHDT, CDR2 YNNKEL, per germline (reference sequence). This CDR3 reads CASSQGRISYGYTF. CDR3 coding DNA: TGTGCCAGCAGCCAAGGGCGTATTAGCTATGGCTACACCTTC.

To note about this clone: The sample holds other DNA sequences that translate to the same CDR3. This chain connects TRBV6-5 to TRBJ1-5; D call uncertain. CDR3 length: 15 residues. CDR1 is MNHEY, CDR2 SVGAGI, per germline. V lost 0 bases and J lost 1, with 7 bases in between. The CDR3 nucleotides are TGTGCCAGCAGTTACTCTTCTAGGAGCAATCAGCCCCAGCATTTT. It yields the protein CASSYSSRSNQPQHF.

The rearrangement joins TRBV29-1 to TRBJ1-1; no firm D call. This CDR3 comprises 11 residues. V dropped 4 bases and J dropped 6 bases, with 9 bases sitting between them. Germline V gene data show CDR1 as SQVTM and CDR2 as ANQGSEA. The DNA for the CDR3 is TGCAGCGTTGTGAGGGAACCTGAAGCTTTCTTT. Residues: CSVVREPEAFF.

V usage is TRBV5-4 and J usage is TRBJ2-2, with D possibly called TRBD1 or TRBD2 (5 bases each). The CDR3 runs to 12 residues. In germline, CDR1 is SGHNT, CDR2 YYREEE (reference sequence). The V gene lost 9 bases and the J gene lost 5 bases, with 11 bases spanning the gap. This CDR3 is CATREGTGELFF. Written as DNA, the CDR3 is TGTGCCACTCGCGAGGGGACCGGGGAGCTGTTTTTT.

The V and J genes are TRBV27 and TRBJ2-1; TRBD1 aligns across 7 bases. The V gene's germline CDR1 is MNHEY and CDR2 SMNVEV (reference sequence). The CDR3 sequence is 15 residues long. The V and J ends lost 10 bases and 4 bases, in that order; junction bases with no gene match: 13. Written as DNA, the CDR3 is TGTGCCACCGCGTACAGGGGCTCCACGTACAATGAGCAGTTCTTC. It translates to CATAYRGSTYNEQFF.

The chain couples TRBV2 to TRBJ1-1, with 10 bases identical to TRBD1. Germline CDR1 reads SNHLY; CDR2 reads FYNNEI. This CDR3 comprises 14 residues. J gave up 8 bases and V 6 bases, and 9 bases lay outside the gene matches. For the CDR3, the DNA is TGTGCCAGCAGACTACAGACAGGGGGCGCGGAAGCTTTCTTT. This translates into CASRLQTGGAEAFF.

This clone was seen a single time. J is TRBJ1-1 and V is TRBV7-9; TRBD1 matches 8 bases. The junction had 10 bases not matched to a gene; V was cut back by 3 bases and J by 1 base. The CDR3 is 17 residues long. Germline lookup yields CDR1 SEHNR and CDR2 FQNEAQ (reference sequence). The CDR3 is CASSFGSRGTGNTEAFF. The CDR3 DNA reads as TGTGCCAGCAGCTTTGGGAGTCGCGGGACAGGGAACACTGAAGCTTTCTTT. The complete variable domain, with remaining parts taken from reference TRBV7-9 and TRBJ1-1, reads DTGVSQNPRHKITKRGQNVTFRCDPISEHNRLYWYRQTLGQGPEFLTYFQNEAQLEKSRLLSDRFSAERPKGSFSTLEIQRTEQGDSAMYLCASSFGSRGTGNTEAFFGQGTRLTVV.

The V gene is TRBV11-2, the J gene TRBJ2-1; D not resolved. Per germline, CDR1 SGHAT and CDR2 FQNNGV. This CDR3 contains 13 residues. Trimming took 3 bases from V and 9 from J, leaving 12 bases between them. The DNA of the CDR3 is TGTGCCAGCAGCTTGGTCCAGAGGACTGAGCAGTTCTTC. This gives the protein CASSLVQRTEQFF.

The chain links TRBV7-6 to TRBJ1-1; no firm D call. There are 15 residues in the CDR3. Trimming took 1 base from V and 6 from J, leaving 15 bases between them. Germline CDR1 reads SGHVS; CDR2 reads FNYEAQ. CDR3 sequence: CASSLEGWGGPEAFF. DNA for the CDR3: TGTGCCAGCAGCTTAGAAGGGTGGGGTGGGCCTGAAGCTTTCTTT.

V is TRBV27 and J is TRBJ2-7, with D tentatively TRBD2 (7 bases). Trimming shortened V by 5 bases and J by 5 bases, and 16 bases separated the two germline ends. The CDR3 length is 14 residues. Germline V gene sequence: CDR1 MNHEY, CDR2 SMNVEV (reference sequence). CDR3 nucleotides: TGTGCCAGCAGTCATTTTCGGGGGGCGGACGAGCAGTACTTC. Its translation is CASSHFRGADEQYF.

The CDR3 region is CASSLEPGRVIGQFF. CDR3 in DNA: TGTGCCAGCAGCTTAGAACCGGGGCGGGTTATTGGGCAGTTCTTC. The chain carries TRBV11-3 and TRBJ2-1; perhaps D is TRBD1 or TRBD2 (5 bases each). The CDR3 contains 15 residues. V lost 0 bases and J lost 12, with 18 bases in between. CDR1 is SGHNT, CDR2 YENEEA, per germline.

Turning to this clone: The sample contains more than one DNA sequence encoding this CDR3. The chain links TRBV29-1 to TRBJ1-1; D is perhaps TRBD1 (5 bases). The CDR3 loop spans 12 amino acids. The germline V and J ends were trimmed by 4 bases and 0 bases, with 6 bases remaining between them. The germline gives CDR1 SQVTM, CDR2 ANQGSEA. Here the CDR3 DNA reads TGCAGCGTTGGGGGGATGAACACTGAAGCTTTCTTT. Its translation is CSVGGMNTEAFF.

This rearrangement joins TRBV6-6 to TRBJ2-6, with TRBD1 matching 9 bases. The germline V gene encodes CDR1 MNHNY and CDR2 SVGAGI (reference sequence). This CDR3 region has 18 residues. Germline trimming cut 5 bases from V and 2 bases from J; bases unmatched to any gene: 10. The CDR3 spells CASSRTVTGGAGANVLTF. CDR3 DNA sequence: TGTGCCAGCAGTCGCACTGTAACAGGGGGCGCTGGGGCCAACGTCCTGACTTTC.

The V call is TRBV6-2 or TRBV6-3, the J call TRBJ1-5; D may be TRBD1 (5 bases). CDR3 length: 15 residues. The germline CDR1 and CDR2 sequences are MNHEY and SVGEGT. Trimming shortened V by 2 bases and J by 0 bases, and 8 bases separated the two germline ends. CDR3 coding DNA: TGTGCCAGCAGTTACCACGGGGGTAGCAATCAGCCCCAGCATTTT. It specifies CASSYHGGSNQPQHF.